This passage covers 5 T cell receptor beta chains from one sample sequenced in a study of regulatory T cells in long-lasting Graves disease. In building TCR beta libraries, iRepertoire HTBI primers were used together with Arm-PCR of CDR3 regions. TCRdb re-called the multiplex PCR reads with MiXCR, one entry per CDR3 protein. The sample lists about 540,000 distinct CDR3 sequences; around an eighth were seen once. Described time point: newly diagnosed GD, antithyroid drugs for less than 3 months. PBMCs were the source of the RNA used for TCR sequencing. Another study also made use of these data, one on T cells in Graves' hyperthyroidism and ophthalmopathy.

Sequencing was performed on peripheral blood mononuclear cells (PBMCs), taken at new diagnosis, from a patient treated with antithyroid drugs. The receptors here all came from a man aged 25 to 40 with Graves disease.

This clonotype was detected many times. The chain recombines TRBV11-2 with TRBJ1-5; D remains unclear. Trimming took 1 base from V and 7 from J, leaving 8 bases between them. CDR1 and CDR2 from the germline V gene are SGHAT and FQNNGV. This CDR3 is built from 13 residues. Here the CDR3 DNA reads TGTGCCAGCAGCTTAGCAGCAAAGCAGCCCCAGCATTTT. It encodes CASSLAAKQPQHF.

This clonotype has at least ten counts. The CDR3 loop is CASSFRTGRHQPQHF. CDR3 nucleotide sequence: TGTGCCAGCAGTTTCCGGACAGGGAGGCATCAGCCCCAGCATTTT. This chain connects TRBV12-3 or TRBV12-4 to TRBJ1-5, with TRBD1 identical over 8 bases. J lost 5 bases, V lost 3 bases, and 6 bases had no gene match. This CDR3 region has 15 residues.

This clonotype was seen more than once but under ten times. The CDR3 reads CASSQAQGGGYTF. DNA of the CDR3: TGTGCCAGCAGCCAGGCCCAGGGAGGGGGCTACACCTTC. The chain recombines TRBV14 with TRBJ1-2; the D gene is possibly TRBD1 (5 bases). Between the trimmed V and J ends, which lost 3 bases and 8 bases, there was a span of 13 bases. CDR1 SGHDN and CDR2 FVKESK come from the germline V gene. The CDR3 is 13 amino acids.

The rearrangement uses TRBV20-1 and TRBJ1-5; possible D gene TRBD1, 5 bases. V shed 5 bases and J shed 2 bases, with 13 bases lying between them. CDR3 length equals 14 residues. Germline V gene data show CDR1 as DFQATT and CDR2 as SNEGSKA (reference sequence). The CDR3 spells CSAGGGYGNQPQHF. In nucleotides, the CDR3 is TGCAGTGCTGGGGGAGGATATGGCAATCAGCCCCAGCATTTT.

The gene calls are TRBV20-1 and TRBJ2-2; D is unresolved. Germline V CDR1 and CDR2: DFQATT, SNEGSKA (reference sequence). Trimming shortened V by 3 bases and J by 1 base, and 6 bases separated the two germline ends. The CDR3 consists of 13 residues. CDR3 DNA sequence: TGCAGTGCTAGGACAAAGAACACCGGGGAGCTGTTTTTT. It translates to CSARTKNTGELFF.